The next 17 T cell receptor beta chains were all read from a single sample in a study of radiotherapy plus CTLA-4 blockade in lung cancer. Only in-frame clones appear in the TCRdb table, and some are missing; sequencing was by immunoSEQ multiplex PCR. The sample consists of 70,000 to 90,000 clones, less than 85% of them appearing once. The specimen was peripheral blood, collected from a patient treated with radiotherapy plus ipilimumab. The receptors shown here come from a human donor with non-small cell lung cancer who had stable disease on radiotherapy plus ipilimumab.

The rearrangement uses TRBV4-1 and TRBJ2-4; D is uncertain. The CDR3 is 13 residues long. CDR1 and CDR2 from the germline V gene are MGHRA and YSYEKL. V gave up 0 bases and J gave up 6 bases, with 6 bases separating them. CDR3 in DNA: TGCGCCAGCAGCCAAGAGGTAGTAAACATTCAGTACTTC. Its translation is CASSQEVVNIQYF.

The CDR3 bases are TGTGCCAGCAAGGTAGGCAGCTCCTACGAGCAGTACTTC. Its protein is CASKVGSSYEQYF. This chain uses TRBV6-1 with TRBJ2-7, with D unclear. The germline CDR1 and CDR2 sequences are MNHNS and SASEGT. The CDR3 is 13 amino acids. Trimming left V 7 bases short and J 0 bases short, with 10 bases between.

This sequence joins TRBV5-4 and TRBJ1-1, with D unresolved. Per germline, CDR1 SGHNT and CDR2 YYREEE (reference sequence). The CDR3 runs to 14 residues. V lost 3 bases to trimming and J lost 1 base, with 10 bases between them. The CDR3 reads CASSSPGENTEAFF. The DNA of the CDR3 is TGTGCCAGCAGCTCGCCAGGCGAGAACACTGAAGCTTTCTTT.

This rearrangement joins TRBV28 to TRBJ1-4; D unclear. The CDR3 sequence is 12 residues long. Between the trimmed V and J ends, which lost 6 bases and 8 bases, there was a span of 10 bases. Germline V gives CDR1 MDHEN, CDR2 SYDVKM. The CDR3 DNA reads TGTGCCAGCAGGGTAGTTGGAGAAAAACTGTTTTTT. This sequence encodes CASRVVGEKLFF.

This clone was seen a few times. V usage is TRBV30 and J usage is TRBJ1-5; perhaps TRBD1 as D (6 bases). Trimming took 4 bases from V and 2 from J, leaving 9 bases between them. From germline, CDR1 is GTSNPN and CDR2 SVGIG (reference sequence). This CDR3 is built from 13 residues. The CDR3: CAWTSGGNQPQHF. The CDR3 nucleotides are TGTGCCTGGACCTCAGGGGGCAATCAGCCCCAGCATTTT.

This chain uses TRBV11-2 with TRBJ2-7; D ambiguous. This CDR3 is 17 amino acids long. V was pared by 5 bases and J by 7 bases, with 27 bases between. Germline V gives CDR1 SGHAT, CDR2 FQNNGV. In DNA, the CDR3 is TGTGCCAGCAGCCAAGATTCTCAGCCCCACAACTCTTGGGAGCAGTACTTC. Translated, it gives CASSQDSQPHNSWEQYF. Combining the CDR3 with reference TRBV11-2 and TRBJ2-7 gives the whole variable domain EAGVAQSPRYKIIEKRQSVAFWCNPISGHATLYWYQQILGQGPKLLIQFQNNGVVDDSQLPKDRFSAERLKGVDSTLKIQPAKLEDSAVYLCASSQDSQPHNSWEQYFGPGTRLTVT.

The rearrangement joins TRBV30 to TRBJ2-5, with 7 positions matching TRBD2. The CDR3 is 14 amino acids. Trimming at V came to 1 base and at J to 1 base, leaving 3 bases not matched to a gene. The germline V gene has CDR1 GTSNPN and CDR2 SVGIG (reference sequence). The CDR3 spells CAWSDLAVQETQYF. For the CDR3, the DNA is TGTGCCTGGAGTGATCTAGCGGTCCAAGAGACCCAGTACTTC. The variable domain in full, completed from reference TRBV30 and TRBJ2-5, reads SQTIHQWPATLVQPVGSPLSLECTVEGTSNPNLYWYRQAAGRGLQLLFYSVGIGQISSEVPQNLSASRPQDRQFILSSKKLLLSDSGFYLCAWSDLAVQETQYFGPGTRLLVL.

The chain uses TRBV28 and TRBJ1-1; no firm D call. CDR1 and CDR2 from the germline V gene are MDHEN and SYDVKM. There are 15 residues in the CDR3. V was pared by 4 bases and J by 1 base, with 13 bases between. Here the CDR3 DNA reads TGTGCCAGCAGTTCCAGACCGGGGAGGAACACTGAAGCTTTCTTT. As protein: CASSSRPGRNTEAFF.

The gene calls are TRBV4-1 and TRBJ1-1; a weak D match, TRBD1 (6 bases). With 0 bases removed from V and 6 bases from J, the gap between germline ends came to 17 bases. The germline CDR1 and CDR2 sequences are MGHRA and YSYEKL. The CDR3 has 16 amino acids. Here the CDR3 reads CASSQDGGARGAEAFF. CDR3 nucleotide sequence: TGCGCCAGCAGCCAAGATGGGGGGGCCAGGGGCGCTGAAGCTTTCTTT.

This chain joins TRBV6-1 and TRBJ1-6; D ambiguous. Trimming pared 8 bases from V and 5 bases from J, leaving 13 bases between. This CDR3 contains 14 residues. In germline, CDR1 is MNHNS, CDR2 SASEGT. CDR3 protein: CASGRGGDNSPLHF. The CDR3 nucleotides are TGTGCCAGCGGCCGGGGTGGGGATAATTCACCCCTCCACTTT.

This CDR3 is CASSPGTWKNTEAFF. CDR3 coding DNA: TGTGCCAGTAGCCCAGGGACATGGAAGAACACTGAAGCTTTCTTT. The chain links TRBV19 to TRBJ1-1, with D perhaps matching TRBD1 (6 bases). The CDR3 contains 15 residues. V was cut by 6 bases and J by 1 base, with 15 bases left in between. From germline, CDR1 is LNHDA and CDR2 SQIVND (reference sequence).

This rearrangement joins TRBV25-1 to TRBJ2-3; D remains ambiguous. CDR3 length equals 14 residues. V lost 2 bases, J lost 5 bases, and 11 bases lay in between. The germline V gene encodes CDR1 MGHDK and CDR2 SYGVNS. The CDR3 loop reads CASSELLSKDTQYF. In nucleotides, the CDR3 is TGTGCCAGCAGTGAACTGCTCTCCAAAGATACGCAGTATTTT.

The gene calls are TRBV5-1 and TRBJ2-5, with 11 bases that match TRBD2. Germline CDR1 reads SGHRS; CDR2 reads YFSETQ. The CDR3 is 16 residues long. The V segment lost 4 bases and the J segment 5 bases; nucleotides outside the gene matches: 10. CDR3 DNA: TGCGCCAGCAGCGGGACTAGCGGAGTTAGGGCGGAGACCCAGTACTTC. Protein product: CASSGTSGVRAETQYF.

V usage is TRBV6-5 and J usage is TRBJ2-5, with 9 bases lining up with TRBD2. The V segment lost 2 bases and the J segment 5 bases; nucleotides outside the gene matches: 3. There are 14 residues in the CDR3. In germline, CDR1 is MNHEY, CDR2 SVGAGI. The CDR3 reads CASSYGLARETQYF. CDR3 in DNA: TGTGCCAGCAGTTACGGACTAGCGCGGGAGACCCAGTACTTC.

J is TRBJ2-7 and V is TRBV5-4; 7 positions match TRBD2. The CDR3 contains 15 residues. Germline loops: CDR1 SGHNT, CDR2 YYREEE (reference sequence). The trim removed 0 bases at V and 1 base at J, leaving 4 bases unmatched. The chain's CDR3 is CASSLDPGGSYEQYF. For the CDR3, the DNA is TGTGCCAGCAGCTTGGACCCGGGAGGTTCCTACGAGCAGTACTTC.

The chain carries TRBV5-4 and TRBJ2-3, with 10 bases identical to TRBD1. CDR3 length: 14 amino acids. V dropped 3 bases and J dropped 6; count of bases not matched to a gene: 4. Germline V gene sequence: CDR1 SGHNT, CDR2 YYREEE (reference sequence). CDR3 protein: CASSSGQGEDTQYF. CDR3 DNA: TGTGCCAGCAGCTCCGGACAGGGGGAGGATACGCAGTATTTT.

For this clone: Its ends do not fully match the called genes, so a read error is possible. CDR3 amino acids: CASSEEGVGARGYTF. The CDR3 DNA follows: TGTGCCAGCAGCGAAGAGGGGGTGGGGGCGAGAGGCTACACCTTC. The chain carries TRBV2 and TRBJ1-2; tentative D call: TRBD1 (6 bases). The CDR3 covers 15 residues. CDR1 is SNHLY and CDR2 is FYNNEI in the germline V gene.